The rows below give T cell receptor beta chains drawn from one sample of a study of technical replicates of blood from several donors. Clones were sequenced by immunoSEQ multiplex PCR, and TCRdb holds only the in-frame ones, with some missing. The profile shows 65,000 to 95,000 clones, about 93% of them singletons. Sequenced: T cells isolated from PBMCs. The receptors come from a human donor in good health. Each CDR3 is given with its conserved first and last residue. Fields, in order: J gene, V gene, D gene, clone size, CDR3 protein, CDR3 DNA. The D gene is left open where the match is weak. Clone size is not always given. Where it is, it says once, few, many or a class for expanded clones.

>TRBJ2-7|TRBV7-2|TRBD1|-
CASSHRDRGYEQYF
TGTGCCAGCAGCCACCGGGACAGGGGATACGAGCAGTACTTC
>TRBJ1-1|TRBV23-1|TRBD1|-
CASSQTGDRGLNTEAFF
TGCGCCAGCAGTCAAACCGGGGACAGGGGGCTGAACACTGAAGCTTTCTTT
>TRBJ2-6|TRBV19|-|-
CASSIGWSSGANVLTF
TGTGCCAGTAGTATAGGGTGGAGCTCTGGGGCCAACGTCCTGACTTTC
>TRBJ2-5|TRBV5-4|TRBD2|-
CASSLGTSGSRETQYF
TGTGCCAGCAGCCTCGGGACTAGCGGGAGTAGAGAGACCCAGTACTTC
>TRBJ1-1|TRBV4-1|-|few
CASSPGNTEAFF
TGCGCCAGCAGCCCCGGGAACACTGAAGCTTTCTTT
>TRBJ2-7|TRBV5-4|TRBD2|-
CASGFLAGRPYEQYF
TGTGCCAGCGGATTCTTAGCGGGAAGACCCTACGAGCAGTACTTC
>TRBJ2-7|TRBV7-9|TRBD1|-
CASSLRGQIPYEQYF
TGTGCCAGCAGCTTAAGGGGGCAAATCCCCTACGAGCAGTACTTC
>TRBJ2-4|TRBV14|-|-
CASSQVPDIQYF
TGTGCCAGCAGCCAAGTTCCGGACATTCAGTACTTC
>TRBJ1-3|TRBV2|-|-
CASSPQSSGNTIYF
TGTGCCAGCAGTCCACAGAGCTCTGGAAACACCATATATTTT
>TRBJ2-1|TRBV27|-|-
CASSPRWAYNEQFF
TGTGCCAGCAGCCCTAGATGGGCCTACAATGAGCAGTTCTTC
>TRBJ1-1|TRBV2|-|once
CASSEAQGLNTEAFF
TGTGCCAGCAGTGAAGCGCAGGGGTTGAACACTGAAGCTTTCTTT
>TRBJ2-2|TRBV2|-|-
CASSIERGGTGELFF
TGTGCCAGCAGCATAGAGAGAGGGGGAACCGGGGAGCTGTTTTTT
>TRBJ1-2|TRBV23-1|TRBD1|-
CASSPPEDRVGYGYTF
TGCGCCAGCAGTCCCCCTGAAGACAGGGTAGGCTATGGCTACACCTTC
>TRBJ2-7|TRBV28|TRBD1|-
CASSPRDRVTGQYF
TGTGCCAGCAGCCCCCGGGACAGGGTTACGGGGCAGTACTTC
>TRBJ2-5|TRBV30|-|-
CAWSVTGVETQYF
TGTGCCTGGAGTGTAACCGGGGTGGAGACCCAGTACTTC
>TRBJ2-7|TRBV11-3|-|-
CASSLNGNSYEQYF
TGTGCCAGCAGCTTAAACGGTAACTCCTACGAGCAGTACTTC
>TRBJ2-1|TRBV6-1|-|-
CASSDTGTVDEQFF
TGTGCCAGCAGTGACACAGGGACGGTCGATGAGCAGTTCTTC
>TRBJ2-1|TRBV5-6|-|-
CASSLGQNEQFF
TGTGCCAGCAGCTTGGGACAGAATGAGCAGTTCTTC
>TRBJ1-3|TRBV9|-|-
CASSVEGRVVNTIYF
TGTGCCAGCAGCGTAGAGGGCAGGGTGGTCAACACCATATATTTT
>TRBJ2-5|TRBV6-1|TRBD1|-
CASIRQGSSQETQYF
TGTGCCAGCATTCGACAGGGTTCCTCCCAAGAGACCCAGTACTTC
>TRBJ1-1|TRBV10-1|-|-
CASSESRTDGKLAFF
TGCGCCAGCAGTGAGTCTAGAACGGACGGGAAGTTAGCTTTCTTT
>TRBJ2-7|TRBV7-9|TRBD1|-
CASSLTGDEQYF
TGTGCCAGCAGCCTTACAGGGGACGAGCAGTACTTC
>TRBJ2-3|TRBV5-4|TRBD2|-
CASSLRTSGTDTQYF
TGTGCCAGCAGCTTGAGGACTAGCGGCACAGATACGCAGTATTTT
>TRBJ1-1|TRBV10-3|-|-
CAISGPGETGTEAFF
TGTGCCATCAGTGGGCCCGGGGAGACGGGTACTGAAGCTTTCTTT
>TRBJ2-3|TRBV30|TRBD2|-
CAWRPSGRAKDTQYF
TGTGCCTGGAGGCCTAGCGGGAGGGCCAAAGATACGCAGTATTTT
>TRBJ2-7|TRBV10-3|-|-
CAISLDGMNEQYF
TGTGCCATCAGCCTGGACGGGATGAACGAGCAGTACTTC
>TRBJ1-5|TRBV19|-|few
CASSIARDQPQHF
TGTGCCAGTAGTATAGCACGAGATCAGCCCCAGCATTTT
>TRBJ2-1|TRBV7-6|TRBD1|few
CASSRDSYNEQFF
TGTGCCAGCAGCCGGGACAGCTACAATGAGCAGTTCTTC
>TRBJ1-1|TRBV7-2|TRBD1|-
CASSLGTTGARGAFF
TGTGCCAGCAGCTTAGGGACTACAGGGGCGAGGGGAGCTTTCTTT
>TRBJ2-7|TRBV7-9|TRBD1|-
CASSLGRDRGAANYEQYF
TGTGCCAGCAGCTTGGGCCGGGACAGGGGCGCAGCGAACTACGAGCAGTACTTC
>TRBJ1-1|TRBV2|TRBD1|-
CASSERPGQERTEAFF
TGTGCCAGCAGTGAGAGACCGGGACAGGAGAGGACTGAAGCTTTCTTT
>TRBJ2-7|TRBV30|-|-
CAWSRSRASSYEQYF
TGTGCCTGGTCTAGATCCAGGGCGAGCTCCTACGAGCAGTACTTC
>TRBJ2-7|TRBV5-1|TRBD1|-
CASSPGQGANEQYF
TGCGCCAGCAGCCCTGGACAGGGGGCCAACGAGCAGTACTTC
>TRBJ2-7|TRBV2|-|once
CASSAAYEQYF
TGTGCCAGCAGTGCGGCCTACGAGCAGTACTTC
>TRBJ1-1|TRBV5-1|-|-
CASSLAFPEYNTEAFF
TGCGCCAGCAGCTTGGCCTTTCCAGAATACAACACTGAAGCTTTCTTT
>TRBJ1-2|TRBV7-9|-|-
CASSLERTVRPNYGYTF
TGTGCCAGCAGCTTAGAGAGGACAGTTCGCCCTAACTATGGCTACACCTTC
>TRBJ1-4|TRBV27|TRBD1|-
CASSLIRGRRGLLEKLFF
TGTGCCAGCAGTTTAATCAGGGGGCGCAGAGGTCTACTCGAAAAACTGTTTTTT
>TRBJ2-7|TRBV4-3|-|-
CASSQDGARQYF
TGCGCCAGCAGCCAAGATGGGGCAAGACAGTACTTC
>TRBJ2-7|TRBV7-2|TRBD2|-
CASSPHGTNTYEQYF
TGTGCCAGCAGCCCCCATGGGACTAATACCTACGAGCAGTACTTC
>TRBJ1-1|TRBV30|-|-
CAWSGSNTEAFF
TGTGCCTGGTCGGGGAGCAACACTGAAGCTTTCTTT
>TRBJ1-2|TRBV7-9|-|-
CASSLSGFRYGYTF
TGTGCCAGCAGCTTATCAGGGTTTAGGTATGGCTACACCTTC
>TRBJ1-3|TRBV5-4|-|-
CASSLDPGTGNTIYF
TGTGCCAGCAGCTTGGATCCAGGGACTGGAAACACCATATATTTT
>TRBJ1-1|TRBV18|TRBD1|-
CASSAQTGGNTEAFF
TGTGCCAGCTCAGCGCAGACAGGGGGGAACACTGAAGCTTTCTTT
>TRBJ2-7|TRBV29-1|TRBD2|-
CSVGGTGEYYEQYF
TGCAGCGTGGGGGGGACGGGGGAGTACTACGAGCAGTACTTC
>TRBJ2-4|TRBV6-5|-|-
CASSFAGQINIQYF
TGTGCCAGCAGTTTCGCGGGCCAAATAAACATTCAGTACTTC
>TRBJ2-1|TRBV5-1|TRBD1|-
CASSEGTGLGNEQFF
TGCGCCAGCAGCGAGGGGACAGGGCTGGGTAATGAGCAGTTCTTC
>TRBJ2-1|TRBV27|-|-
CASSSQLDTEQFF
TGTGCCAGCAGTTCACAACTAGACACTGAGCAGTTCTTC